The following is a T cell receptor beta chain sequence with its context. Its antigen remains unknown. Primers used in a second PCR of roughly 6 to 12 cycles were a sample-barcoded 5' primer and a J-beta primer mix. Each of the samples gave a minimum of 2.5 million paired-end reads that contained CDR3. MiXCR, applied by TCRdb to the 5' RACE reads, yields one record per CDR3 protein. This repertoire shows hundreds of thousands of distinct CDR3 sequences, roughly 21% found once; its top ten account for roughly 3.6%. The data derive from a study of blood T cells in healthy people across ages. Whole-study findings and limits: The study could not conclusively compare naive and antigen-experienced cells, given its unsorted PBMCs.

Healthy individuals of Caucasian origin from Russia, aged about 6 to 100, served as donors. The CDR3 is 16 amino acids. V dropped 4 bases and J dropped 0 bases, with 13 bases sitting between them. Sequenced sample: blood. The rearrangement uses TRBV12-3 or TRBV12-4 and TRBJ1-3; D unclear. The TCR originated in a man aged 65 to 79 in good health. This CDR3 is CASSSSRRFSGNTIYF. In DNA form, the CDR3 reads TGTGCCAGCAGTTCTTCCAGACGCTTCTCTGGAAACACCATATATTTT.